Presented here are 15 T cell receptor beta chains from one specimen sequenced in a study of PD-1 and CTLA-4 blockade in melanoma. Libraries were prepared by immunoSEQ multiplex PCR; TCRdb keeps only in-frame clonotypes and omits some of them. The table includes roughly 30,000 clones, 88% detected once. Sample: CD8+ T cells from peripheral blood, taken from a patient given anti-PD-1 treatment. These receptors all come from a human donor with melanoma.

Concerning this clone itself: One junction end disagrees with the germline gene, perhaps due to a read error. The rearrangement joins TRBV4-2 to TRBJ2-3, with D perhaps being TRBD1 or TRBD2 (5 bases each). The CDR3 spans 18 residues. Looked up from germline, CDR1 is LGHNA and CDR2 is YNFKEQ. CDR3 bases: TGTGCCAGTAGCCCCCCGCCGGGCCGAGGGGCCAACACAGATACGCAGTATTTT. It codes for CASSPPPGRGANTDTQYF.

V usage is TRBV7-9 and J usage is TRBJ2-1; possibly TRBD2 for D (6 bases). Between the trimmed V and J ends, which lost 5 bases and 0 bases, there was a span of 14 bases. The CDR3 covers 16 residues. Germline values: CDR1 SEHNR, CDR2 FQNEAQ (reference sequence). The CDR3: CASSRPGGLSYNEQFF. Here the CDR3 DNA reads TGTGCCAGCAGCCGCCCCGGGGGACTCTCCTACAATGAGCAGTTCTTC.

CDR3 coding DNA: TGTGCCAGTACAAACCGGGACGACTACGAGCAGTACTTC. This sequence encodes CASTNRDDYEQYF. The V gene is TRBV7-9, the J gene TRBJ2-7; D might be TRBD1 or TRBD2, each matching 5 bases. Germline V gene sequence: CDR1 SEHNR, CDR2 FQNEAQ (reference sequence). CDR3 size: 13 residues. V was shortened by 9 bases and J by 3 bases, with 15 bases between the two germline ends.

The chain carries TRBV7-9 and TRBJ1-1, with D uncertain. The CDR3 extends over 12 amino acids. Trimming shortened V by 0 bases and J by 7 bases, and 6 bases separated the two germline ends. The V gene's germline CDR1 is SEHNR and CDR2 FQNEAQ (reference sequence). The CDR3 loop is CASSLADIEAFF. DNA for the CDR3: TGTGCCAGCAGCTTAGCGGATATTGAAGCTTTCTTT.

The rearrangement links TRBV7-9 to TRBJ1-1; D is possibly TRBD1 (6 bases). The CDR3 length is 14 residues. The germline V gene has CDR1 SEHNR and CDR2 FQNEAQ (reference sequence). V was shortened by 1 base and J by 4 bases, with 10 bases between the two germline ends. CDR3 in amino acids: CASSLGGGGTEAFF. CDR3 bases: TGTGCCAGCAGCTTAGGAGGAGGGGGCACTGAAGCTTTCTTT.

The chain has TRBV13 and TRBJ1-5; D remains unclear. CDR1 is PRHDT, CDR2 FYEKMQ, per germline (reference sequence). V was pared by 5 bases and J by 4 bases, with 12 bases between. The length of the CDR3 is 14 residues. The CDR3 reads CASSQAGENQPQHF. In DNA, the CDR3 is TGTGCCAGCAGCCAGGCCGGGGAAAATCAGCCCCAGCATTTT.

In its sample, this clone was seen once. V is TRBV3-1 (or the pseudogene TRBV3-2) and J is TRBJ2-2; D might be TRBD1 or TRBD2, each matching 5 bases. The V gene lost 6 bases and the J gene lost 3 bases, with 11 bases spanning the gap. CDR1 is LGHDT, CDR2 YNNKEL, per germline (reference sequence). CDR3 length: 14 residues. The CDR3: CASSSGADTGELFF. As DNA, the CDR3 is TGTGCCAGCAGTTCCGGGGCGGACACCGGGGAGCTGTTTTTT.

The V gene is TRBV28, the J gene TRBJ1-4, with D maybe TRBD1 (5 bases). CDR3 length: 13 amino acids. The germline V gene has CDR1 MDHEN and CDR2 SYDVKM. V lost 8 bases and J lost 0, with 7 bases in between. CDR3 amino acids: CASWGATNEKLFF. Here the CDR3 DNA reads TGTGCCAGCTGGGGGGCAACTAATGAAAAACTGTTTTTT.

This rearrangement joins TRBV7-9 to TRBJ1-2, with 12 bases fitting TRBD1. With 5 bases clipped from V and 4 bases from J, the junction kept 11 bases outside the gene matches. Germline values: CDR1 SEHNR, CDR2 FQNEAQ (reference sequence). The length of the CDR3 is 17 residues. The CDR3 DNA is TGTGCCAGCAGCCAAGGGACAGGGGGCACTAGGGTCTATGGCTACACCTTC. Its protein is CASSQGTGGTRVYGYTF. Supplemented by reference TRBV7-9 and TRBJ1-2, the full variable domain reads DTGVSQNPRHKITKRGQNVTFRCDPISEHNRLYWYRQTLGQGPEFLTYFQNEAQLEKSRLLSDRFSAERPKGSFSTLEIQRTEQGDSAMYLCASSQGTGGTRVYGYTFGSGTRLTVV.

The rearrangement uses TRBV6-6 and TRBJ2-2, with 7 positions matching TRBD2. The germline gives CDR1 MNHNY, CDR2 SVGAGI (reference sequence). There are 16 residues in the CDR3. V trimming: 6 bases; J trimming: 1 base; junction bases outside the gene matches: 8. For the CDR3, the DNA is TGTGCCAGCAGCCTCGGTCTAGCGGAGAACACCGGGGAGCTGTTTTTT. It yields the protein CASSLGLAENTGELFF.

The J gene is TRBJ1-4, the V gene TRBV30; D is possibly TRBD1 (5 bases). Germline CDR1 is GTSNPN and CDR2 is SVGIG (reference sequence). The CDR3 is 16 amino acids. Trimming stripped 2 bases from V and 4 bases from J, with 17 bases between. The CDR3 DNA follows: TGTGCCTGGAGTAAAGGTAGCGGACACGGTAATGAAAAACTGTTTTTT. The encoded protein is CAWSKGSGHGNEKLFF.

This chain connects TRBV28 to TRBJ2-7; no clear D. The CDR3 is made up of 17 amino acids. Looked up from germline, CDR1 is MDHEN and CDR2 is SYDVKM. The germline V and J ends were trimmed by 4 bases and 0 bases, with 19 bases remaining between them. CDR3 region: CASSSPRAGLSSYEQYF. For the CDR3, the DNA is TGTGCCAGCAGTTCTCCGCGAGCAGGCCTGAGCTCCTACGAGCAGTACTTC.

The gene calls are TRBV7-8 and TRBJ2-7, with no clear D. This CDR3 contains 13 residues. The germline V gene has CDR1 SGHVS and CDR2 FQNEAQ. Trimming pared 1 base from V and 7 bases from J, leaving 11 bases between. Here the CDR3 reads CASSLGLTGEQYF. CDR3 nucleotides: TGTGCCAGCAGCTTAGGCCTAACGGGTGAGCAGTACTTC.

The chain recombines TRBV28 with TRBJ2-1, with 10 nucleotides matching TRBD2. Germline CDR1 reads MDHEN; CDR2 reads SYDVKM. The V and J ends lost 2 bases and 5 bases, in that order; junction bases with no gene match: 6. CDR3 length: 16 amino acids. CDR3 residues: CASSLPSLAGDNEQFF. DNA of the CDR3: TGTGCCAGCAGTTTACCCTCCCTAGCGGGGGACAATGAGCAGTTCTTC.

V gene TRBV27 combines with J gene TRBJ2-1, with 12 bases identical to TRBD2. The V gene's germline CDR1 is MNHEY and CDR2 SMNVEV (reference sequence). With V trimmed by 4 bases and J by 9 bases, 10 bases remained unmatched. The CDR3 totals 16 residues. This chain's CDR3 is CASSSLLAGGPSEQFF. Written as DNA, the CDR3 is TGTGCCAGCAGTTCTCTCCTAGCGGGGGGGCCGAGTGAGCAGTTCTTC.